The present entry profiles one TCR beta chain with its context. The CDR3 consists of 16 residues. Germline V gene data show CDR1 as SGHTA and CDR2 as FQGNSA. TCRdb reworked the 5' RACE reads into one entry per CDR3 protein, no DNA. This sample's table has about 440,000 distinct CDR3 sequences. This sample is part of a study of T cells expressing NK-cell markers. Study-wide background: All TCR beta repertoires analysed originated from sorted CD3+CD56+NKG2C+, CD3+CD56+NKG2C- and CD3+CD56-NKG2C+ T cells. Seropositivity for HCMV was found in most of the eight sequenced donors, with one seronegative.

The specimen was blood T cells: a sorted CD56 or NKG2C T cell subset, CD4+ or CD8+ T cells, or bulk PBMC T cells (not recorded which). J is TRBJ1-5 and V is TRBV7-2; TCRdb selects TRBD1, and the lack of DNA leaves this call unchecked. The source is a woman between 18 and 75 years old in good health. CDR3 loop: CASSRQPVGGNQPQHF.